This T cell receptor beta chain was sequenced in a study of shared clonotypes between healthy human individuals. Study-wide results and limits: At large depth, rarefaction still showed sorted-subset sequencing to be incomplete. With a few donors compared, roughly 5% of naive CD4 clonotypes were shared.

A remark on this clone: Its matching antigen is unknown.

Donors comprised only Caucasian adults living in Nashville, Tennessee. Each subset's genomic DNA was shared equally among a number of immunoSEQ plates. Data came from immunoSEQ multiplex PCR; TCRdb stores just in-frame clones and leaves some out. Of millions of clones listed, roughly 92% are singletons. V shed 0 bases and J shed 2 bases, with 11 bases lying between them. The CDR3 runs 15 residues. The V gene's germline CDR1 is SGDLS and CDR2 YYNGEE. The receptor comes from a young man in good health. The rearrangement links TRBV9 to TRBJ2-5; TRBD1 is a possible D gene (5 bases). The sample consisted of naive CD4+ T cells sorted from blood. As to subset: CD45RA+ positively selected. The CDR3 coding sequence is TGTGCCAGCAGCGTAGGCCCAGGGTGGCAAGAGACCCAGTACTTC. Translation: CASSVGPGWQETQYF.